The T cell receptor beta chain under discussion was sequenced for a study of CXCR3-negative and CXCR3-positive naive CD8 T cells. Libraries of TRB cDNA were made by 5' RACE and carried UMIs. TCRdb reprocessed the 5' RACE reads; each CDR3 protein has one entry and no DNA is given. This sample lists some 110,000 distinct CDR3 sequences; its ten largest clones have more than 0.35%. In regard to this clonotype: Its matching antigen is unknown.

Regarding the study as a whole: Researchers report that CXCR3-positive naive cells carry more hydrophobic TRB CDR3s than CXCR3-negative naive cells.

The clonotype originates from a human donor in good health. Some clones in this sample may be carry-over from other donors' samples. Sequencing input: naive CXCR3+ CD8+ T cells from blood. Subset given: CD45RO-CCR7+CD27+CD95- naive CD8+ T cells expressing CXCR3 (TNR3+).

This CDR3 reads CASSPGTSGGDEQFF. This rearrangement joins TRBV7-2 to TRBJ2-1; TCRdb designates TRBD2, a call that cannot be tested without DNA. This CDR3 spans 15 amino acids. Germline-derived CDR1 and CDR2 are SGHTA and FQGNSA.